The entry below gives a single T cell receptor beta chain sequence along with its context. The record originates from a study of T cells expressing NK-cell markers. Across the whole study: Sequenced donors, eight in total, included seven who were HCMV-seropositive and one who was seronegative.

This CDR3 is built from 12 residues. Per germline, CDR1 SGHAT and CDR2 FQDESV (reference sequence). TCRdb reprocessed the 5' RACE reads, keeping one entry per CDR3 protein, no DNA. The sample totals roughly 350,000 distinct CDR3 sequences; its top ten clones hold around 5.2%. The chain recombines TRBV11-1 with TRBJ2-7. Sequenced: blood T cells: a sorted CD56 or NKG2C T cell subset, CD4+ or CD8+ T cells, or bulk PBMC T cells (not recorded which). This receptor was obtained from a man between 18 and 69 years old in good health. CDR3 sequence: CASTRDPYEQYF.